These 27 T cell receptor beta chains came from one sample sequenced in a study of cytomegalovirus exposure and HLA in healthy donors. PCR primers comprised 60 Vbeta and 13 Jbeta primers. TCRdb keeps only in-frame clones here, not all; method: immunoSEQ multiplex PCR. This table has some 91,000 clones, around 77% appearing once. The sample comprised PBMCs. The origin of the receptors is a man aged 35-49 years in good health and CMV-seronegative.

This clone came up many times. This chain joins TRBV2 and TRBJ2-3; a possible D gene is TRBD2 (7 bases). The CDR3 runs 15 residues. Per germline, CDR1 SNHLY and CDR2 FYNNEI. The V end lost 6 bases, the J end lost 2 bases, and 15 bases lay between the germline ends. As DNA, the CDR3 is TGTGCCAGCAGGGTCCTCGGGGGGCCCACAGATACGCAGTATTTT. Its protein is CASRVLGGPTDTQYF. Looking up the rest from reference TRBV2 and TRBJ2-3 gives the full variable domain: EPEVTQTPSHQVTQMGQEVILRCVPISNHLYFYWYRQILGQKVEFLVSFYNNEISEKSEIFDDQFSVERPDGSNFTLKIRSTKLEDSAMYFCASRVLGGPTDTQYFGPGTRLTVL.

The chain is built from TRBV6-4 and TRBJ2-1; tentative D call: TRBD2 (6 bases). Trimming took off 8 bases at V and 2 bases at J, with 16 bases between the two ends. In germline, CDR1 is MRHNA, CDR2 SNTAGT. The CDR3 runs 15 residues. CDR3 bases: TGTGCCAGCCGGTCCTTTTGGGGGGCCTACAATGAGCAGTTCTTC. Amino acids: CASRSFWGAYNEQFF.

The chain uses TRBV14 and TRBJ1-1; tentative D call: TRBD1 (6 bases). Deletions cut 0 bases from V and 10 bases from J, with 18 bases between. This CDR3 is 15 amino acids long. Germline V lookup: CDR1 SGHDN, CDR2 FVKESK. CDR3 bases: TGTGCCAGCAGCCAAGATCCGCAGGGGAGGGCTCTAGCTTTCTTT. It yields the protein CASSQDPQGRALAFF.

This clone was detected a few times. The J gene is TRBJ1-2, the V gene TRBV19; 10 bases are a match to TRBD1. Germline assignment: CDR1 LNHDA and CDR2 SQIVND (reference sequence). CDR3 length: 16 residues. After removal of 7 bases from V and 5 bases from J, the junction contained 13 bases not matched to a gene. The CDR3 sequence: CASKELSGQGIYGYTF. The CDR3 region has the DNA TGTGCCAGTAAAGAGTTGTCGGGACAGGGGATTTATGGCTACACCTTC.

This sequence joins TRBV18 and TRBJ2-7; D may be TRBD2 (5 bases). Germline V CDR1 and CDR2: KGHSH, LQKENI. The CDR3 spans 15 residues. V was trimmed by 3 bases and J by 1 base, leaving 13 bases between them. The CDR3 protein is CASSPGKEGSYEQYF. CDR3 DNA: TGTGCCAGCTCACCTGGGAAAGAGGGATCCTACGAGCAGTACTTC.

A single count supports this clone. The chain links TRBV6-5 to TRBJ2-3; TRBD2 might be the D (7 bases). The V end was cut by 2 bases, the J end by 2 bases, with 11 bases between. The CDR3 runs to 15 residues. CDR1 MNHEY and CDR2 SVGAGI come from the germline V gene. CDR3: CASSYGGGATDTQYF. CDR3 DNA sequence: TGTGCCAGCAGTTACGGCGGGGGCGCCACAGATACGCAGTATTTT.

The chain couples TRBV5-1 to TRBJ1-5; possibly TRBD1 for D (6 bases). V lost 4 bases and J lost 5, with 13 bases in between. The germline V gene has CDR1 SGHRS and CDR2 YFSETQ. CDR3 length: 14 residues. Here the CDR3 DNA reads TGCGCCAGCAGCCTAGGGGGAGTAGATCAGCCCCAGCATTTT. This sequence encodes CASSLGGVDQPQHF.

The gene calls are TRBV2 and TRBJ2-4; 9 bases map to TRBD1. The V segment lost 5 bases and the J segment 2 bases; nucleotides outside the gene matches: 13. This CDR3 region has 18 residues. Germline V gene data show CDR1 as SNHLY and CDR2 as FYNNEI. CDR3 loop: CASSSPGTGIRSKNIQYF. CDR3 sequence (DNA): TGTGCCAGCAGTTCGCCGGGGACAGGGATTCGGTCCAAAAACATTCAGTACTTC.

Only a few counts were recorded for this clone. The chain employs TRBV5-4 and TRBJ1-6; D call uncertain. CDR1 SGHNT and CDR2 YYREEE come from the germline V gene (reference sequence). Trimming took 1 base from V and 11 from J, leaving 16 bases between them. This CDR3 has 15 residues. The CDR3 nucleotides are TGTGCCAGCAGCTTGAATCCCGAGGGAATGGCACCCCTCCACTTT. Translating gives CASSLNPEGMAPLHF.

This chain connects TRBV28 to TRBJ2-1; a possible D gene is TRBD1 (7 bases). The CDR3 sequence is 17 residues long. Looked up from germline, CDR1 is MDHEN and CDR2 is SYDVKM. Trimming pared 5 bases from V and 7 bases from J, leaving 24 bases between. The CDR3 loop reads CASSPITGQGEENEQFF. In DNA form, the CDR3 reads TGTGCCAGCAGTCCAATCACAGGGCAGGGGGAGGAAAATGAGCAGTTCTTC.

Sample share makes this clone medium-sized (0.01 to 0.1%). In DNA form, the CDR3 reads TGTGCCACCAGCAGAGATCGGACAGGGGGCGACGAGCAGTACTTC. It is translated as CATSRDRTGGDEQYF. The chain employs TRBV15 and TRBJ2-7; 11 bases agree with TRBD1. The junction had 3 bases not matched to a gene; V was cut back by 0 bases and J by 5 bases. Germline V lookup: CDR1 LNHNV, CDR2 YYDKDF (reference sequence). The CDR3 sequence is 15 residues long.

This chain links TRBV5-4 with TRBJ1-3, with 7 nucleotides matching TRBD1. The germline V gene encodes CDR1 SGHNT and CDR2 YYREEE (reference sequence). The CDR3 loop spans 15 amino acids. V dropped 0 bases and J dropped 4; count of bases not matched to a gene: 4. The CDR3 spells CASSLARGDGNTIYF. Here the CDR3 DNA reads TGTGCCAGCAGCTTGGCCAGGGGGGACGGAAACACCATATATTTT.

V is TRBV7-2 and J is TRBJ2-7; 8 nucleotides line up with TRBD1. V lost 1 base, J lost 2 bases, and 10 bases stayed unmatched. From germline, CDR1 is SGHTA and CDR2 FQGNSA. This CDR3 has 17 residues. As DNA, the CDR3 is TGTGCCAGCAGCTTAGTTGTTGGGACAGGATACCCCTACGAGCAGTACTTC. Translating it yields CASSLVVGTGYPYEQYF.

This chain joins TRBV28 and TRBJ2-5, with 13 positions matching TRBD2. The V segment lost 7 bases and the J segment 3 bases; nucleotides outside the gene matches: 2. The CDR3 is 14 residues long. Per germline, CDR1 MDHEN and CDR2 SYDVKM. For the CDR3, the DNA is TGTGCCAGCAAACTAGCGGGGGGGAAAGAGACCCAGTACTTC. Protein: CASKLAGGKETQYF.

The genes are TRBV2 and TRBJ2-1, with TRBD2 matching 11 bases. Trimming at V came to 6 bases and at J to 7 bases, leaving 8 bases not matched to a gene. Germline CDR1 reads SNHLY; CDR2 reads FYNNEI. The CDR3 is 15 amino acids. CDR3 nucleotides: TGTGCCAGCAGACAGACTAGCGGGAATAGAAATGAGCAGTTCTTC. Translating it yields CASRQTSGNRNEQFF.

This chain links TRBV2 with TRBJ1-1; 7 bases align to TRBD1. Losses at the gene ends were 3 bases for V and 3 bases for J; bases not matched to a gene: 1. The CDR3 extends over 13 amino acids. Germline values: CDR1 SNHLY, CDR2 FYNNEI. The CDR3 region is CASSEQGDTEAFF. The CDR3 coding sequence is TGTGCCAGCAGTGAGCAGGGGGACACTGAAGCTTTCTTT.

This chain joins TRBV7-6 and TRBJ1-1; 7 nucleotides align to TRBD1. Germline trimming cut 5 bases from V and 1 base from J; bases unmatched to any gene: 1. The V gene's germline CDR1 is SGHVS and CDR2 FNYEAQ. The CDR3 is 13 amino acids. The CDR3 protein is CASSRQGNTEAFF. CDR3 in DNA: TGTGCCAGCAGCCGACAGGGGAACACTGAAGCTTTCTTT.

This chain joins TRBV27 and TRBJ2-6; 8 bases align to TRBD1. The CDR3 contains 18 residues. The V segment lost 6 bases and the J segment 0 bases; nucleotides outside the gene matches: 10. CDR1 and CDR2 (germline): MNHEY, SMNVEV (reference sequence). The CDR3 region is CASSLGQDYSSGANVLTF. The CDR3 DNA follows: TGTGCCAGCAGCCTGGGACAGGATTATAGCTCTGGGGCCAACGTCCTGACTTTC. The variable domain in full, with the rest retrieved from reference TRBV27 and TRBJ2-6, is EAQVTQNPRYLITVTGKKLTVTCSQNMNHEYMSWYRQDPGLGLRQIYYSMNVEVTDKGDVPEGYKVSRKEKRNFPLILESPSPNQTSLYFCASSLGQDYSSGANVLTFGAGSRLTVL.

The V and J genes are TRBV10-3 and TRBJ2-7; TRBD1 agrees at 9 bases. The trim removed 7 bases at V and 2 bases at J, leaving 6 bases unmatched. Germline loops: CDR1 ENHRY, CDR2 SYGVKD. The length of the CDR3 is 14 residues. CDR3 residues: CAITSGQGAYEQYF. In DNA form, the CDR3 reads TGTGCCATCACCTCGGGACAGGGTGCCTACGAGCAGTACTTC.

The V gene is TRBV15, the J gene TRBJ1-2, with D possibly matching TRBD1 (6 bases). V gave up 1 base and J gave up 7 bases, with 13 bases separating them. The CDR3 runs 14 residues. Germline V gene data show CDR1 as LNHNV and CDR2 as YYDKDF (reference sequence). CDR3 region: CATSRGQEGGGYTF. As DNA, the CDR3 is TGTGCCACCAGCAGAGGACAGGAAGGGGGTGGCTACACCTTC.

This clone has a handful of counts. The V call is TRBV27, the J call TRBJ1-4; no definite D call. Germline V gene lookup returns CDR1 MNHEY and CDR2 SMNVEV (reference sequence). V dropped 5 bases and J dropped 8 bases, with 18 bases sitting between them. This CDR3 comprises 15 residues. Here the CDR3 DNA reads TGTGCCAGCAGTCTCTCGGGGTGGGGAGGAGAAAAACTGTTTTTT. It yields the protein CASSLSGWGGEKLFF.

This clone has only one observation. CDR3 protein: CAIRGTGEGETQYF. The CDR3 DNA follows: TGTGCCATCAGGGGGACAGGGGAGGGAGAGACCCAGTACTTC. The chain carries TRBV10-3 and TRBJ2-5, with 10 bases identical to TRBD1. Trimming removed 6 bases from V and 4 bases from J; junction bases left unmatched: 5. This CDR3 region has 14 residues. Per the germline V gene, CDR1 is ENHRY and CDR2 is SYGVKD.

This clone was found once. V is TRBV6-1 and J is TRBJ1-6; the D is unclear. Germline lookup yields CDR1 MNHNS and CDR2 SASEGT. The CDR3 has 14 residues. V gave up 3 bases and J gave up 3 bases, with 6 bases separating them. The CDR3 coding sequence is TGTGCCAGCAGTGACAGGTTCTATAATTCACCCCTCCACTTT. Residues: CASSDRFYNSPLHF.

This clone has more than one count but fewer than ten. The rearrangement joins TRBV15 to TRBJ2-1; 10 nucleotides align to TRBD2. CDR1 and CDR2 from the germline V gene are LNHNV and YYDKDF (reference sequence). The junction had 6 bases not matched to a gene; V was cut back by 3 bases and J by 4 bases. The CDR3 sequence is 16 residues long. CDR3 coding DNA: TGTGCCACCAGCAGGGAGAGGACTAGCGGATACAATGAGCAGTTCTTC. This codes for CATSRERTSGYNEQFF.

CDR3 sequence: CASSYYRASEAFF. CDR3 in DNA: TGTGCCAGCAGCTACTACAGGGCTTCTGAAGCTTTCTTT. The genes are TRBV5-4 and TRBJ1-1, with D possibly being TRBD1 (6 bases). The CDR3 has 13 amino acids. Germline lookup yields CDR1 SGHNT and CDR2 YYREEE (reference sequence). Trimming took off 3 bases at V and 6 bases at J, with 12 bases between the two ends.

The chain uses TRBV30 and TRBJ1-5; D gene uncertain. CDR3 length: 13 amino acids. V lost 0 bases and J lost 4, with 7 bases in between. Germline V CDR1 and CDR2: GTSNPN, SVGIG (reference sequence). CDR3 sequence: CAWSVPGNQPQHF. The CDR3 nucleotides are TGTGCCTGGAGTGTTCCGGGAAATCAGCCCCAGCATTTT.

The chain links TRBV19 to TRBJ2-2; 8 bases are shared with TRBD2. The CDR3 runs 15 residues. Germline V gene lookup returns CDR1 LNHDA and CDR2 SQIVND (reference sequence). The trim removed 6 bases at V and 7 bases at J, leaving 10 bases unmatched. CDR3 region: CASSRGGRVNGELFF. CDR3 in DNA: TGTGCCAGTAGCCGGGGGGGCCGTGTGAACGGGGAGCTGTTTTTT.